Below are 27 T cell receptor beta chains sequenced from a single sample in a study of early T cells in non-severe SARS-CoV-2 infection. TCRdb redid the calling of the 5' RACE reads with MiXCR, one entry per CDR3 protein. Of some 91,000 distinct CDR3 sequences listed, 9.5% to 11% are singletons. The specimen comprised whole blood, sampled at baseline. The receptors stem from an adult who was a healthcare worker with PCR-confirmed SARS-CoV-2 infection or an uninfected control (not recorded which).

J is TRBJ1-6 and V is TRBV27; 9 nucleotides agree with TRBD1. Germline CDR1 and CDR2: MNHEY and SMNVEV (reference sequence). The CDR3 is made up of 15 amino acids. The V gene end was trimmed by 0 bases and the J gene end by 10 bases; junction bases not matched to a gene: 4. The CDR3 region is CASSLSIQGASPLHF. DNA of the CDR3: TGTGCCAGCAGTTTATCGATACAGGGGGCATCACCCCTCCACTTT.

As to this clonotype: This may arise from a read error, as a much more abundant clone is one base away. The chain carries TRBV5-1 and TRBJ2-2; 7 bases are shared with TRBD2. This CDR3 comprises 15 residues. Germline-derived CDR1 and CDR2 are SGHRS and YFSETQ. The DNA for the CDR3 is TGCGCCAGCAACTTGTTCGCGGGAGACACCGGGGAGCTGTTTTTT. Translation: CASNLFAGDTGELFF. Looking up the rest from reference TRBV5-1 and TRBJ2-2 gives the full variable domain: KAGVTQTPRYLIKTRGQQVTLSCSPISGHRSVSWYQQTPGQGLQFLFEYFSETQRNKGNFPGRFSGRQFSNSRSEMNVSTLELGDSALYLCASNLFAGDTGELFFGEGSRLTVL.

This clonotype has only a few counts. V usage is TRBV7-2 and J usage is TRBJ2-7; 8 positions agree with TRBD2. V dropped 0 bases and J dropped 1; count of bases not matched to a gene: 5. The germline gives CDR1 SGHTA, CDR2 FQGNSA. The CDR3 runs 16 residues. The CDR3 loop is CASSLAGTSGSYEQYF. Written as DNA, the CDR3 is TGTGCCAGCAGCTTAGCAGGCACTAGCGGATCCTACGAGCAGTACTTC.

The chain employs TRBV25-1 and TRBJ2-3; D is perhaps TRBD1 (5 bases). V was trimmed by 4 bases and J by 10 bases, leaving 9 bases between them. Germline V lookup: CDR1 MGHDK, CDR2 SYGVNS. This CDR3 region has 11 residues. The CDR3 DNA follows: TGTGCCAGCAGTGCATTGGGGCCGCAGTATTTT. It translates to CASSALGPQYF. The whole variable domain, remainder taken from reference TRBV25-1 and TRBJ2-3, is EADIYQTPRYLVIGTGKKITLECSQTMGHDKMYWYQQDPGMELHLIHYSYGVNSTEKGDLSSESTVSRIRTEHFPLTLESARPSHTSQYLCASSALGPQYFGPGTRLTVL.

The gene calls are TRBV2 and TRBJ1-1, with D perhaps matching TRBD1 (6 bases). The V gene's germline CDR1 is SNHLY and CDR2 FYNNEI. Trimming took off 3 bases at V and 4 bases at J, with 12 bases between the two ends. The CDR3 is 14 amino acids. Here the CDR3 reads CASSDPGAGTEAFF. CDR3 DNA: TGTGCCAGCAGTGACCCGGGGGCTGGCACTGAAGCTTTCTTT.

CDR3 sequence: CASSPDPASETQYF. As DNA, the CDR3 is TGTGCCAGCAGCCCGGACCCGGCGTCGGAGACCCAGTACTTC. The V call is TRBV3-1, the J call TRBJ2-5, with D unclear. Per germline, CDR1 LGHDT and CDR2 YNNKEL (reference sequence). The CDR3 is 14 residues long. Trimming pared 4 bases from V and 5 bases from J, leaving 14 bases between.

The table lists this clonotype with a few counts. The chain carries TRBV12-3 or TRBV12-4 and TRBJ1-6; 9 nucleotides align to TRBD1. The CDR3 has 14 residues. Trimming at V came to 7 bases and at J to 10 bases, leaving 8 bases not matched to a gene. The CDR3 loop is CASTTGQGGSPLHF. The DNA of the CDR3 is TGTGCCAGCACTACGGGACAGGGCGGATCACCCCTCCACTTT.

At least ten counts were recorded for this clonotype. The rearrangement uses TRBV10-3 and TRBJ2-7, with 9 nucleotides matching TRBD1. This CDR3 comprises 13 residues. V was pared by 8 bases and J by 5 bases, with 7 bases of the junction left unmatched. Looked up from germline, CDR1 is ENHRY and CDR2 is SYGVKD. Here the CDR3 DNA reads TGTGCCATCGGGACAGGGTTATTCGACGAGCAGTACTTC. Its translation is CAIGTGLFDEQYF.

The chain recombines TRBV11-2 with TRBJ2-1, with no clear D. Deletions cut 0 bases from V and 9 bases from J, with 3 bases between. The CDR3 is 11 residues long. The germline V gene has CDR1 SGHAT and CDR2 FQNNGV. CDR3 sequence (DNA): TGTGCCAGCAGCTTAGAATTTGAGCAGTTCTTC. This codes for CASSLEFEQFF.

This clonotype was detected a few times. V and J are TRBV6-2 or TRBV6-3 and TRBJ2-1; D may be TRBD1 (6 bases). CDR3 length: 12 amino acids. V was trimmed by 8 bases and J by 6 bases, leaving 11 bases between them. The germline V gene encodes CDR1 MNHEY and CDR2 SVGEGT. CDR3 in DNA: TGTGCCAGCTTAAGCAGGGGCAATGAGCAGTTCTTC. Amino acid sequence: CASLSRGNEQFF.

The CDR3 reads CASSPSWRGNRLFF. Written as DNA, the CDR3 is TGTGCCAGCAGCCCCTCCTGGCGGGGGAACAGGCTTTTCTTT. The rearrangement joins TRBV7-3 to TRBJ1-1; D may be TRBD1 (5 bases). The CDR3 length is 14 residues. CDR1 is SGHTA and CDR2 is FQGTGA in the germline V gene. The ends were cut back, 5 bases at V and 13 bases at J, with 23 bases in the middle.

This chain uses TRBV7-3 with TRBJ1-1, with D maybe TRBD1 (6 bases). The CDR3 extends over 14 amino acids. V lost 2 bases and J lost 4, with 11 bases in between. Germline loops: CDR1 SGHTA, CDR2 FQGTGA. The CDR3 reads CASSLGGLGTEAFF. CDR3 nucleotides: TGTGCCAGCAGCTTAGGGGGCTTAGGCACTGAAGCTTTCTTT. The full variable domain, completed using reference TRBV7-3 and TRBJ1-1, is GAGVSQTPSNKVTEKGKYVELRCDPISGHTALYWYRQSLGQGPEFLIYFQGTGAADDSGLPNDRFFAVRPEGSVSTLKIQRTERGDSAVYLCASSLGGLGTEAFFGQGTRLTVV.

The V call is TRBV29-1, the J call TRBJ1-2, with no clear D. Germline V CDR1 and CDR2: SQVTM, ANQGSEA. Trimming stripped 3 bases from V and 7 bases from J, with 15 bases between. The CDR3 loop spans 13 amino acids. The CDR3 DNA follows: TGCAGCGTTGAGCTCGCCCCGACGGGTGGCTACACCTTC. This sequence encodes CSVELAPTGGYTF.

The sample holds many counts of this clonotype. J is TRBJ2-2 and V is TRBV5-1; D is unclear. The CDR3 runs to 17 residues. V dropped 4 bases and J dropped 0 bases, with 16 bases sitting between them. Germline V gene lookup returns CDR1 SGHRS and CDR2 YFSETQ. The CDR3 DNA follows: TGCGCCAGCAGCCCCGTCCCGGGTTCTGCGAACACCGGGGAGCTGTTTTTT. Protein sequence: CASSPVPGSANTGELFF.

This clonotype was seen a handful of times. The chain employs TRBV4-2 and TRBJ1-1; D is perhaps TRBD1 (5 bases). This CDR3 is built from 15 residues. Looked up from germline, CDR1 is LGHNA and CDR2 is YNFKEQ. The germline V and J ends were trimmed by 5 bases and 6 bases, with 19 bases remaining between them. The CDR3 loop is CASSNPTQGRSEAFF. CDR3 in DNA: TGTGCCAGCAGCAACCCCACCCAGGGTCGCTCTGAAGCTTTCTTT.

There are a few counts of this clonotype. CDR3 in DNA: TGCAGCGCACAGGGGGCCTACGAGCAGTACTTC. Translating it yields CSAQGAYEQYF. The chain joins TRBV29-1 to TRBJ2-7; TRBD1 agrees at 8 bases. Trimming cost V 7 bases and J 2 bases; bases outside gene matches: 1. The germline CDR1 and CDR2 sequences are SQVTM and ANQGSEA. This CDR3 contains 11 residues.

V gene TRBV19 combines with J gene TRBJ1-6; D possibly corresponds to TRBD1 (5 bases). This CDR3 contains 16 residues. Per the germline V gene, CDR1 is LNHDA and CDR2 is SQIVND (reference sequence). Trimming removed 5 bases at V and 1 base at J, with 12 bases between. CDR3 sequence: CASSSGRGSYNSPLHF. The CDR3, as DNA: TGTGCCAGTAGTTCGGGAAGGGGATCCTATAATTCACCCCTCCACTTT.

This CDR3 is CASSLNPRYEQYF. CDR3 in DNA: TGTGCCAGCAGCTTAAATCCCCGCTACGAGCAGTACTTC. The genes are TRBV7-2 and TRBJ2-7; D not resolved. Germline values: CDR1 SGHTA, CDR2 FQGNSA. With 2 bases removed from V and 3 bases from J, the gap between germline ends came to 8 bases. This CDR3 has 13 residues.

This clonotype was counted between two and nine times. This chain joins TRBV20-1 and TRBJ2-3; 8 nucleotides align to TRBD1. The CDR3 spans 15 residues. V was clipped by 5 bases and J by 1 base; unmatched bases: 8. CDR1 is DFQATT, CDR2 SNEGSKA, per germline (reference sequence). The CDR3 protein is CSAGDRTGGTDTQYF. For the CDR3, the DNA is TGCAGTGCTGGGGACAGGACAGGCGGCACAGATACGCAGTATTTT.

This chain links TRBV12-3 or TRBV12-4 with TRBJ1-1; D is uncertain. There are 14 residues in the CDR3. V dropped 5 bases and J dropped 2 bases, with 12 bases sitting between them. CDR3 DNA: TGTGCCAGCAGTCCGGGCCTCGCAAACACTGAAGCTTTCTTT. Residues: CASSPGLANTEAFF.

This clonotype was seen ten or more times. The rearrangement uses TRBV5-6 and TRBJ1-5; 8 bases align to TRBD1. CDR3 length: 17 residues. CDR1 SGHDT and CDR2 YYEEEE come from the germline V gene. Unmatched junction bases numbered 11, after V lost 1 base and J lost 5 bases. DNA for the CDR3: TGTGCCAGCAGCTTGTTCCTCCAGGGGGCAAGTGATCAGCCCCAGCATTTT. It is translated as CASSLFLQGASDQPQHF. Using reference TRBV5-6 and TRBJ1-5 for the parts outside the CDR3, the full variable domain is DAGVTQSPTHLIKTRGQQVTLRCSPKSGHDTVSWYQQALGQGPQFIFQYYEEEERQRGNFPDRFSGHQFPNYSSELNVNALLLGDSALYLCASSLFLQGASDQPQHFGDGTRLSIL.

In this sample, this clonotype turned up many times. CDR3 region: CASSPGHSGNTIYF. The CDR3 DNA reads as TGCGCCAGCAGCCCAGGGCACTCTGGAAACACCATATATTTT. V is TRBV4-1 and J is TRBJ1-3, with a weak D call TRBD1 (5 bases). V was shortened by 4 bases and J by 0 bases, with 7 bases between the two germline ends. CDR1 is MGHRA and CDR2 is YSYEKL in the germline V gene. This CDR3 has 14 residues.

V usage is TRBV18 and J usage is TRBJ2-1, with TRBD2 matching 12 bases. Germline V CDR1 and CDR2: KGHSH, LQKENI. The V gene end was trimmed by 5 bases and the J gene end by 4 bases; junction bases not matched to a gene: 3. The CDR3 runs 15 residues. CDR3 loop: CASSKLAGGYNEQFF. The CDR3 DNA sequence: TGTGCCAGCTCAAAACTAGCGGGAGGTTACAATGAGCAGTTCTTC.

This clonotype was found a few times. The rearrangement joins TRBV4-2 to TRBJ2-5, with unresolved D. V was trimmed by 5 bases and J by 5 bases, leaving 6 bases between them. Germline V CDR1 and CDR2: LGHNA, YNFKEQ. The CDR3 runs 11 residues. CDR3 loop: CASSAGETQYF. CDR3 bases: TGTGCCAGCAGCGCCGGGGAGACCCAGTACTTC.

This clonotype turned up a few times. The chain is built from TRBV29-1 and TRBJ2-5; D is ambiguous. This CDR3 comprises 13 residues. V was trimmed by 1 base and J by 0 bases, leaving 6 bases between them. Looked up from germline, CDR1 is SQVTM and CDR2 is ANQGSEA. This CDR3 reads CSVEGQNQETQYF. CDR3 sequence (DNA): TGCAGCGTTGAAGGGCAGAACCAAGAGACCCAGTACTTC.

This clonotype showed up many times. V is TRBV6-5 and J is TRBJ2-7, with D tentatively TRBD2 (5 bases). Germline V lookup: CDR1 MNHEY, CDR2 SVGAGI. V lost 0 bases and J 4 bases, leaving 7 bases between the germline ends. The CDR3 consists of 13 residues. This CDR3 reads CASSYSGEYEQYF. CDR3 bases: TGTGCCAGCAGTTACTCCGGGGAGTACGAGCAGTACTTC.

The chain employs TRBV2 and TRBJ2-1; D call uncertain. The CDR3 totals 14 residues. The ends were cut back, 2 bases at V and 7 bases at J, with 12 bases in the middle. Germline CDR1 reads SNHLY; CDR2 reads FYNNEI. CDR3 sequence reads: CASSEWVGENEQFF. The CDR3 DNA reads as TGTGCCAGCAGTGAATGGGTTGGAGAAAATGAGCAGTTCTTC.